This entry features one T cell receptor (beta chain) sequence. This clone was counted once. Its antigen remains unidentified. Base qualities are missing; no much larger clone stands one base away. Other DNA sequences from this sample encode an identical CDR3 as well. This sample was taken from a study of shared clonotypes between healthy human individuals (dated by TCRdb to the early 2020s). Looking at the study overall: Three men and two women, aged 18 to 49 years, made up the cohort. For each donor, CD4 naive and CD4 memory were each run on three plates, CD8 naive on two plates, and CD8 memory on one plate. The study deeply sequenced blood TCR repertoires of five healthy adults to estimate repertoire size and the extent of clonotype sharing between individuals. To increase sequencing depth and limit assay-specific biases, TCR repertoire library preparation and sequencing were carried out by different laboratories using diverse techniques. Each donor's leukapheresis produced roughly between roughly 0.9 and 9 billion PBMCs. Study-wide findings and limitations: Incomplete sequencing was indicated by rarefaction of sorted-subset datasets, despite the large sequencing depth. Only blood was sampled, and tissue TCR repertoires likely differ from those in blood. Based on pairwise subsampling, the degree of clonotype sharing among donors was expected to be affected by sequencing depth. Higher generation probabilities were observed for clonotypes shared by all four sorted-subset donors than for non-shared clonotypes. Naive subsets generally had larger estimated clonotype richness than memory subsets. Because the study included a small number of donors, the genetic and exposure-history diversity represented was limited. Sharing across several donors was observed for approximately 5% of naive CD4, 3% to 4% of naive CD8, 2.3% of memory CD4, and over 0.3% of memory CD8 clonotypes.

The CDR3 runs 13 residues from the cysteine to the phenylalanine. CDR3 DNA is the only sequence kept; it has 39 bases, read in frame from the first base. V and J are truncated by 4 bases and 0 bases respectively, leaving an intervening sequence of 7 bases. Taken from the germline V gene, the CDR1 and CDR2 loops are SNHLY and FYNNEI. CD8 naive samples were obtained by positive selection for CCR7 among CD45RO-negative cells, yielding a CD45RA+CCR7+ population from which TemRA cells were excluded. Donors were healthy HIV-negative adults with no recently reported acute infections or vaccinations. Every donor was a Caucasian adult living in Nashville, Tennessee, USA. Blood was obtained by leukapheresis, after which PBMCs were separated by Ficoll-Histopaque density gradient centrifugation and cryopreserved in liquid nitrogen vapor phase. Purity and quantity of every magnetically sorted T cell population were checked by analytical flow cytometry. From each sorted fraction, genomic DNA was isolated and quantified by UV absorbance on a Nanodrop 2000c.

Using the deep immunoSEQ assay, multiplex PCR amplified TCR CDR3 regions from genomic DNA. Genomic DNA extracted from each cell subset was distributed evenly over all wells of several immunoSEQ 96-well plates, and each plate served as one replicate. For sorted subsets, each replicate PCR was loaded with roughly 200 ng genomic DNA, equivalent to 25,000 to 35,000 T cell genomes. The purified libraries were quantified using a Qubit 3.0 fluorometer, sized with a Bioanalyzer 2100, and then quantified again using the KAPA Library Quantification kit. A separate single-read 150-cycle Illumina NextSeq 550 flow cell was used to sequence each immunoSEQ 96-well plate. As for how the authors treated the data: Because only junctional sequences without quality scores were contained in the immunoSEQ output, filtering matching that applied to full-length reads could not be performed. Sequences were annotated with PyIR, a Python wrapper for IgBLAST v1.9, using IMGT germline references to assign V/J genes and CDR3. Reads were removed for weak V/J assignments (E-value above 1e-6), missing CDR3, stop codons, out-of-frame junctions, or ambiguous translated residues. V3J clonotypes were defined by identical inferred V gene, J gene, and CDR3 amino acid sequence. To compute the percentage overlap between repertoires, the number of shared unique clonotypes was divided by the size of the smaller repertoire. RTK rarefaction, the Chao1 estimator, and Recon v2.1 estimates of unobserved clonotypes were used to assess repertoire richness. For all TCRbeta clonotypes obtained by the gDNA method from several donors, generation probabilities were computed with OLGA. The immuneACCESS repertoire file appears here via TCRdb, limited to in-frame rearrangements. These files lack a portion of the clones; in checked studies, under half of the deficit traces to unresolved V genes, and the cause of the others is not known. The V and J calls and clone size are taken from that table; D and trimming were inferred from the DNA. Here the sample has about 580,000 clones; about 98% occur a single time. The biggest ten clones account for around 0.3% of the sample.

Material for sequencing was naive CD8+ T cells sorted from blood. In light of the paper, this sample's cell subset or site label describes: CD45RA+CCR7+. The sequence joins TRBV2 to TRBJ2-7, with no confident D gene call. This TCR derives from a man aged 25-40 years in good health. This receptor carries the CDR3 CASSGGRSYEQYF. The nucleotide sequence is given as TGTGCCAGCAGTGGTGGCCGCTCCTACGAGCAGTACTTC. Here the CDR3 is joined to the reference TRBV2 and TRBJ2-7 genes, and the full variable domain is: EPEVTQTPSHQVTQMGQEVILRCVPISNHLYFYWYRQILGQKVEFLVSFYNNEISEKSEIFDDQFSVERPDGSNFTLKIRSTKLEDSAMYFCASSGGRSYEQYFGPGTRLTVT.